This T cell receptor beta chain was sequenced during a study of cytotoxic CD8 clonotypes in ibrutinib-treated CLL. Profiled with immunoSEQ multiplex PCR; TCRdb holds only in-frame clones, not every one. The profile shows some 300,000 clones, roughly 79% of them singletons. CDR1 and CDR2 (germline): MGHRA, YSYEKL. CDR3 size: 13 residues. To note about this clone: The junction shows a germline mismatch at one end, possibly a read error.

The material was PBMCs, obtained before ibrutinib treatment. The J gene is TRBJ2-7, the V gene TRBV4-1; maybe TRBD1 (6 bases). This receptor was obtained from a human donor with chronic lymphocytic leukemia. DNA for the CDR3: TGCGCCAGCAGCCAAGTGCGTACGGGACACTTGATCTTC. Encoded protein: CASSQVRTGHLIF.